This T cell receptor (beta chain) was identified during a study of cytomegalovirus exposure and HLA in healthy donors. Study-wide background: In a later analysis, the 110 or so validation repertoires were reported to have used the same platform as the 666 first-cohort repertoires.

The study's findings and limits: Most observed TCR sequences were rare, whereas some public TCRs were detected in many donors. Cytomegalovirus association was listed for under 200 TCR beta chains. The classifier, whose performance was assessed in both the original and validation cohorts, reportedly diagnosed cytomegalovirus status with high specificity and sensitivity.

Sequencing used immunoSEQ multiplex PCR; TCRdb keeps in-frame clones, though not all of them. The profile shows 220,000 or so clones, over 80% of them singletons. Remarks on this clone: Its antigen is currently unknown.

Germline V gene data show CDR1 as MNHNS and CDR2 as SASEGT. Trimming cost V 3 bases and J 6 bases; bases outside gene matches: 7. The CDR3 is 17 amino acids. This chain connects TRBV6-1 to TRBJ2-2, with 13 bases lining up with TRBD2. Sequences were obtained from PBMCs. The TCR was taken from a woman between 18 and 29 years old in good health and CMV-seronegative. The CDR3 loop is CASSDTSGRAFPGELFF. In DNA, the CDR3 is TGTGCCAGCAGTGACACTAGCGGGAGGGCCTTTCCCGGGGAGCTGTTTTTT.